One sample yielded the 20 T cell receptor beta chains listed below, sequenced in a study of shared clonotypes between healthy human individuals. TCRdb keeps only in-frame clones here, not all; method: immunoSEQ multiplex PCR. The repertoire consists of fewer than 1.4 million clones, with about 84% occurring once and the leading ten covering roughly 0.62%. The source material was memory CD4+ T cells from PBMCs. Subset noted: CD45RA-negative fraction. These receptors all stem from a man between 18 and 29 years old in good health. Some clones in this sample may be carry-over from other donors' samples.

This clone turned up a few times. The chain recombines TRBV18 with TRBJ1-4; D is ambiguous. This CDR3 is 13 amino acids long. Germline V CDR1 and CDR2: KGHSH, LQKENI. The germline V and J ends were trimmed by 3 bases and 8 bases, with 10 bases remaining between them. This chain's CDR3 is CASSPRTSEKLFF. The CDR3 DNA is TGTGCCAGCTCACCGCGAACTTCCGAAAAACTGTTTTTT. The full variable domain, with the rest looked up from reference TRBV18 and TRBJ1-4, is NAGVMQNPRHLVRRRGQEARLRCSPMKGHSHVYWYRQLPEEGLKFMVYLQKENIIDESGMPKERFSAEFPKEGPSILRIQQVVRGDSAAYFCASSPRTSEKLFFGSGTQLSVL.

This clone was detected many times. This sequence joins TRBV6-1 and TRBJ2-3; a weak D match, TRBD1 (6 bases). V lost 2 bases and J 1 base, leaving 13 bases between the germline ends. Germline CDR1 and CDR2: MNHNS and SASEGT. This CDR3 has 16 amino acids. CDR3 DNA: TGTGCCAGCAGTGAAAGAGGGGGAGTCGGCACAGATACGCAGTATTTT. Its protein is CASSERGGVGTDTQYF.

The chain is built from TRBV28 and TRBJ1-2; TRBD1 might be the D (5 bases). Germline loops: CDR1 MDHEN, CDR2 SYDVKM. V shed 10 bases and J shed 4 bases, with 13 bases lying between them. CDR3 length: 12 residues. In DNA form, the CDR3 reads TGTGCCATCCGACAGCTCAGCTATGGCTACACCTTC. Protein sequence: CAIRQLSYGYTF.

V usage is TRBV7-6 and J usage is TRBJ2-5; 8 bases are a match to TRBD1. The CDR3 has 15 residues. V was clipped by 5 bases and J by 1 base; unmatched bases: 6. CDR1 and CDR2 (germline): SGHVS, FNYEAQ. The CDR3 coding sequence is TGTGCCAGCAGCCCAGCCGGGACAGGCCAAGAGACCCAGTACTTC. It is translated as CASSPAGTGQETQYF.

This clone appeared a few times. The gene calls are TRBV27 and TRBJ2-5; the D is unclear. Trimming removed 3 bases from V and 1 base from J, with 15 bases in between. Per the germline V gene, CDR1 is MNHEY and CDR2 is SMNVEV (reference sequence). CDR3 length: 16 amino acids. The CDR3 reads CASSFSRTPFQETQYF. The CDR3 region has the DNA TGTGCCAGCAGTTTTTCCCGGACCCCCTTCCAAGAGACCCAGTACTTC.

The chain carries TRBV7-9 and TRBJ1-2; D call uncertain. Germline V CDR1 and CDR2: SEHNR, FQNEAQ (reference sequence). Trimming cost V 4 bases and J 7 bases, with 25 bases left between them. The length of the CDR3 is 17 residues. CDR3: CASSSGVGKGSHVGYTF. Here the CDR3 DNA reads TGTGCCAGCAGCTCGGGCGTTGGGAAAGGGAGTCATGTTGGCTACACCTTC.

V usage is TRBV5-1 and J usage is TRBJ2-5; 8 positions agree with TRBD2. CDR3 length equals 16 residues. The germline CDR1 and CDR2 sequences are SGHRS and YFSETQ. Losses at the gene ends were 5 bases for V and 1 base for J; bases not matched to a gene: 10. CDR3 in amino acids: CASSPALAGVQETQYF. Written as DNA, the CDR3 is TGCGCCAGCAGTCCGGCCCTAGCGGGTGTCCAAGAGACCCAGTACTTC.

This clone was counted many times. This rearrangement joins TRBV14 to TRBJ2-7; D tentatively reads TRBD1 or TRBD2 (5 bases each). The CDR3 extends over 17 amino acids. Per germline, CDR1 SGHDN and CDR2 FVKESK. Trimming cost V 1 base and J 0 bases, with 16 bases left between them. The CDR3 here is CASSQAMWGSYSYEQYF. CDR3 in DNA: TGTGCCAGCAGCCAAGCGATGTGGGGGTCCTACTCCTACGAGCAGTACTTC.

J is TRBJ1-2 and V is TRBV18; possibly TRBD1 for D (5 bases). This CDR3 spans 15 amino acids. From germline, CDR1 is KGHSH and CDR2 LQKENI. Between the trimmed V and J ends, which lost 3 bases and 8 bases, there was a span of 19 bases. CDR3 protein: CASSPDSLSMRGYTF. CDR3 bases: TGTGCCAGCTCACCCGACAGTCTGAGTATGAGAGGCTACACCTTC.

This clone appeared a few times. The chain uses TRBV7-8 and TRBJ1-2; D perhaps matches TRBD1 (5 bases). The CDR3 has 13 amino acids. Trimming stripped 5 bases from V and 3 bases from J, with 10 bases between. Germline V gene sequence: CDR1 SGHVS, CDR2 FQNEAQ. The CDR3 coding sequence is TGTGCCAGCAGCGACGCGGGGGACTATGGCTACACCTTC. This translates into CASSDAGDYGYTF.

The chain links TRBV2 to TRBJ2-4, with D tentatively TRBD2 (5 bases). The CDR3 totals 15 residues. CDR1 is SNHLY and CDR2 is FYNNEI in the germline V gene. V lost 3 bases to trimming and J lost 9 bases, with 18 bases between them. CDR3 sequence: CASSELGRTVGIQYF. In DNA, the CDR3 is TGTGCCAGCAGTGAGCTAGGTCGGACTGTCGGCATTCAGTACTTC.

The chain employs TRBV6-9 and TRBJ1-1; a weak D match, TRBD1 (6 bases). Germline CDR1 and CDR2: MNHGY and SVAAGI. V was pared by 6 bases and J by 3 bases, with 14 bases between. There are 14 residues in the CDR3. The CDR3 here is CASRGTDSYTEAFF. CDR3 coding DNA: TGTGCCAGCAGGGGAACGGACAGCTACACTGAAGCTTTCTTT.

V usage is TRBV28 and J usage is TRBJ2-3; no firm D call. Germline V gives CDR1 MDHEN, CDR2 SYDVKM. This CDR3 is built from 12 residues. The V end was cut by 6 bases, the J end by 3 bases, with 7 bases between. CDR3 sequence (DNA): TGTGCCAGCAGCATGTGGACAGATACGCAGTATTTT. Translated: CASSMWTDTQYF. Full variable domain (outside the CDR3, taken from reference TRBV28 and TRBJ2-3): DVKVTQSSRYLVKRTGEKVFLECVQDMDHENMFWYRQDPGLGLRLIYFSYDVKMKEKGDIPEGYSVSREKKERFSLILESASTNQTSMYLCASSMWTDTQYFGPGTRLTVL.

This clone was detected only a few times. Different DNA sequences within this sample yield the same CDR3. The chain combines TRBV7-9 with TRBJ1-5; maybe TRBD1 (5 bases). The V gene's germline CDR1 is SEHNR and CDR2 FQNEAQ (reference sequence). The CDR3 extends over 14 amino acids. Trimming removed 1 base at V and 4 bases at J, with 8 bases between. CDR3 coding DNA: TGTGCCAGCAGCTTAGGGGGGGATAATCAGCCCCAGCATTTT. Amino acid sequence: CASSLGGDNQPQHF.

A single count supports this clone. The rearrangement uses TRBV2 and TRBJ1-2, with a weak D call TRBD1 (5 bases). Germline-derived CDR1 and CDR2 are SNHLY and FYNNEI. The germline V and J ends were trimmed by 6 bases and 8 bases, with 19 bases remaining between them. This CDR3 comprises 14 residues. The CDR3 DNA reads TGTGCCAGCAGGGGAAACGGGGGGGTTCAGGGCTACACCTTC. The encoded protein is CASRGNGGVQGYTF.

The chain joins TRBV7-3 to TRBJ2-1; TRBD2 agrees at 10 bases. The length of the CDR3 is 15 residues. Germline CDR1 is SGHTA and CDR2 is FQGTGA. Trimming cost V 4 bases and J 5 bases; bases outside gene matches: 5. Here the CDR3 reads CASSSSGSPHNEQFF. The CDR3 nucleotides are TGTGCCAGCAGCTCTAGCGGGAGCCCACACAATGAGCAGTTCTTC.

The CDR3 nucleotides are TGTGCCAGCAGCCACCCCAGACTAGCTAGCACAGATACGCAGTATTTT. Translation: CASSHPRLASTDTQYF. The chain links TRBV4-2 to TRBJ2-3; 7 positions match TRBD2. This CDR3 contains 16 residues. J gave up 0 bases and V 3 bases, and 6 bases lay outside the gene matches. CDR1 and CDR2 (germline): LGHNA, YNFKEQ.

The V and J genes are TRBV6-6 and TRBJ2-7, with TRBD2 matching over 10 bases. V gave up 8 bases and J gave up 6 bases; unmatched junction bases: 10. This CDR3 region has 14 residues. Germline V lookup: CDR1 MNHNY, CDR2 SVGAGI (reference sequence). This CDR3 is CASRSSGSILEQYF. For the CDR3, the DNA is TGTGCCAGCCGTTCTAGCGGGAGTATCCTCGAGCAGTACTTC.

The chain couples TRBV6-5 to TRBJ1-2, with D hard to call. This CDR3 contains 14 residues. Trimming took off 5 bases at V and 0 bases at J, with 10 bases between the two ends. CDR1 MNHEY and CDR2 SVGAGI come from the germline V gene. CDR3 amino acids: CASSPTYSNYGYTF. The CDR3 nucleotides are TGTGCCAGCAGTCCGACATATTCTAACTATGGCTACACCTTC.

V usage is TRBV28 and J usage is TRBJ2-4; 9 positions match TRBD1. V lost 4 bases to trimming and J lost 6 bases; unmatched junction nucleotides: 4. Germline V gives CDR1 MDHEN, CDR2 SYDVKM. This CDR3 is built from 14 residues. The CDR3 DNA reads as TGTGCCAGCAGTTCCCCGGGACAGGGAAACATTCAGTACTTC. Translated, it gives CASSSPGQGNIQYF.